This T cell receptor beta chain is drawn from a study of type 1 regulatory T cells. About the research overall: This in vitro CD4 product, T-allo10, is enriched for Tr1 cells and alloantigen-specific. Study conclusions and caveats: Compared with non-Tr1 cells, Tr1 cells showed a narrower TCR repertoire.

Germline V lookup: CDR1 SGHTA, CDR2 FQGNSA. V lost 1 base to trimming and J lost 4 bases, with 10 bases between them. The CDR3 contains 14 residues. TCRdb reprocessed the reads with MiXCR, giving one entry per CDR3 protein. The data show roughly 65,000 distinct CDR3 sequences, more than 45% seen once. A few counts support this clonotype. Its specificity is unknown. Specimen: cultured non-Tr1 T cells, either the whole culture or a sorted T cell fraction (not recorded which). This chain connects TRBV7-2 to TRBJ1-2, with D perhaps TRBD1 (5 bases). The sequence derives from a human donor in good health. The CDR3 DNA reads TGTGCCAGCAGCTTAGACCCAGGGACCTATGGCTACACCTTC. Translation: CASSLDPGTYGYTF.